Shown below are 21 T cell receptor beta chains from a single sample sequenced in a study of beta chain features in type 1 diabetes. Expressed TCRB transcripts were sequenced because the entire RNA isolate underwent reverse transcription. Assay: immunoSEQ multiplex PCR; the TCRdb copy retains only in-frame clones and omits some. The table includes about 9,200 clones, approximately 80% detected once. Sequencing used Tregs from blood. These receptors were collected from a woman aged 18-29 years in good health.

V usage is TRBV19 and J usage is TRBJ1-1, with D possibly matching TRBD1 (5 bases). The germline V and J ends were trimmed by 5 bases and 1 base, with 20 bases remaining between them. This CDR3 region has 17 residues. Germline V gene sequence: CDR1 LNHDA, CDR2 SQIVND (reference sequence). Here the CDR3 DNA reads TGTGCCAGTAGTCACGCGGGACCCATGATCGGGAACACTGAAGCTTTCTTT. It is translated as CASSHAGPMIGNTEAFF.

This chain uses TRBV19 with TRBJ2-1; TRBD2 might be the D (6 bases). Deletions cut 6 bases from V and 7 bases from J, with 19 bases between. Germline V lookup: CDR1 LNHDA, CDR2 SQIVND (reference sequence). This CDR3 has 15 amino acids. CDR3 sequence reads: CASRLSGPFTNEQFF. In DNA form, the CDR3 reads TGTGCCAGTAGGCTCAGCGGGCCCTTTACGAATGAGCAGTTCTTC. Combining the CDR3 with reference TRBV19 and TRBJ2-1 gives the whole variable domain DGGITQSPKYLFRKEGQNVTLSCEQNLNHDAMYWYRQDPGQGLRLIYYSQIVNDFQKGDIAEGYSVSREKKESFPLTVTSAQKNPTAFYLCASRLSGPFTNEQFFGPGTRLTVL.

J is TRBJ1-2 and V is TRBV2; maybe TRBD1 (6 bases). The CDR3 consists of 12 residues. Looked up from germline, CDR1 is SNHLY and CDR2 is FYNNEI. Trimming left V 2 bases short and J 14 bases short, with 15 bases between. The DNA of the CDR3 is TGTGCCAGCAGTGAACAGGGGCAGCCTAGGACCTTC. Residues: CASSEQGQPRTF.

This CDR3 is CASSVDNAGDVYTF. In DNA form, the CDR3 reads TGTGCCAGCAGCGTAGATAATGCAGGGGACGTCTACACCTTC. This chain joins TRBV9 and TRBJ1-2, with a weak D call TRBD1 (6 bases). Germline CDR1 is SGDLS and CDR2 is YYNGEE. The CDR3 has 14 residues. V was trimmed by 0 bases and J by 10 bases, leaving 16 bases between them.

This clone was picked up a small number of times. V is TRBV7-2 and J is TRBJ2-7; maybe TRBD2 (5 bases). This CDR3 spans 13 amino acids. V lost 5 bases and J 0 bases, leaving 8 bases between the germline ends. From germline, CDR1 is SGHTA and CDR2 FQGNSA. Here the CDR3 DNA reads TGTGCCAGCAGCCCGCGGGTCTCCTACGAGCAGTACTTC. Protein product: CASSPRVSYEQYF.

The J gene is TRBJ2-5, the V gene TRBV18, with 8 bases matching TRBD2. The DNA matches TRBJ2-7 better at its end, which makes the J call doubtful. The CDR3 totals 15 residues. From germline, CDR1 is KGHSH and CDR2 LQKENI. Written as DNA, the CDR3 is TGTGCCAGCTCACTCTCTCGGGGGGGACTATACGAGCAGTACTTC. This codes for CASSLSRGGLYEQYF.

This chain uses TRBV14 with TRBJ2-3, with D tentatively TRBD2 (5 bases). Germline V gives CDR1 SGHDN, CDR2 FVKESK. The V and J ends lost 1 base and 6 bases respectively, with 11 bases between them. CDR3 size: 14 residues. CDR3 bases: TGTGCCAGCAGCCAAGGGGAGTTCCGGGATACGCAGTATTTT. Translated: CASSQGEFRDTQYF.

The CDR3, as DNA: TGTGCCAGCAGTTCTCGGGTCGTGGAATCCTATGGCTACACCTTC. Its translation is CASSSRVVESYGYTF. This sequence joins TRBV6-5 and TRBJ1-2; no clear D gene. Trimming shortened V by 4 bases and J by 4 bases, and 16 bases separated the two germline ends. The germline V gene encodes CDR1 MNHEY and CDR2 SVGAGI. The CDR3 spans 15 residues.

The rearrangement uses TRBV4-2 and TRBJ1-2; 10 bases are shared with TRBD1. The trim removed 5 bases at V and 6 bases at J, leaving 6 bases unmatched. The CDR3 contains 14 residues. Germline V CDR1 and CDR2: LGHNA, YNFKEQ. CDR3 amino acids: CASSLGQGRDGYTF. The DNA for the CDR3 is TGTGCCAGCAGCTTGGGACAGGGGAGGGATGGCTACACCTTC.

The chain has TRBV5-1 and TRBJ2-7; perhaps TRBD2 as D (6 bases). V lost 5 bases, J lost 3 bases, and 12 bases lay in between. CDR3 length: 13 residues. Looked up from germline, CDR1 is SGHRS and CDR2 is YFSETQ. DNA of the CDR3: TGCGCCAGCAGTCGGGGGTTGGGCTACGAGCAGTACTTC. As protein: CASSRGLGYEQYF.

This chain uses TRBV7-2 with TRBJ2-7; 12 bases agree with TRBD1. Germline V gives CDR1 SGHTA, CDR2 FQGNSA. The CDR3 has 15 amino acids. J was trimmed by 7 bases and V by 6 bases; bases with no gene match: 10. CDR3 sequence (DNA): TGTGCCAGCAGGGAACCGGGACAGGGGGCGCGGGAGCAGTACTTC. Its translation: CASREPGQGAREQYF. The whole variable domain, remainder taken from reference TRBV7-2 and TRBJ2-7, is GAGVSQSPSNKVTEKGKDVELRCDPISGHTALYWYRQSLGQGLEFLIYFQGNSAPDKSGLPSDRFSAERTGGSVSTLTIQRTQQEDSAVYLCASREPGQGAREQYFGPGTRLTVT.

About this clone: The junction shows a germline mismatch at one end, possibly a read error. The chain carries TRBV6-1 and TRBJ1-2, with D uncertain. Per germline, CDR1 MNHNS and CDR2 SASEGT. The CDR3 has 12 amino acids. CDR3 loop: CASPGVYYGYTF. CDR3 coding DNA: TGTGCCAGCCCCGGGGTATACTACGGCTACACCTTC.

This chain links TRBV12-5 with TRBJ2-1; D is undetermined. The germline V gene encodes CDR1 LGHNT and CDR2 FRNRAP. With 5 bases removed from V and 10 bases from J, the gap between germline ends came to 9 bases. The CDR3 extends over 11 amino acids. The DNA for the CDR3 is TGTGCTAGTGGTCCGTGGGCGGAGCAGTTCTTC. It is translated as CASGPWAEQFF.

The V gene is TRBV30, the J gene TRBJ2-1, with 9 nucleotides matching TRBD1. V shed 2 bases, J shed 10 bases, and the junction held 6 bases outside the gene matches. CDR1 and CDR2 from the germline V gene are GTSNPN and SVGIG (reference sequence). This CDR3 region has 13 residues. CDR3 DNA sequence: TGTGCCTGGAGTCTACCCGGGACAGGGGAGCAGTTCTTC. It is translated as CAWSLPGTGEQFF.

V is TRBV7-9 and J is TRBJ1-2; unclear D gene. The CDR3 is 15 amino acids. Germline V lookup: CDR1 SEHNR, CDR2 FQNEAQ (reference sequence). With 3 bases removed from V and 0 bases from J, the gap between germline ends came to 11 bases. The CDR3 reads CASSLASVANYGYTF. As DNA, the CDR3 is TGTGCCAGCAGCTTGGCTTCAGTGGCTAACTATGGCTACACCTTC.

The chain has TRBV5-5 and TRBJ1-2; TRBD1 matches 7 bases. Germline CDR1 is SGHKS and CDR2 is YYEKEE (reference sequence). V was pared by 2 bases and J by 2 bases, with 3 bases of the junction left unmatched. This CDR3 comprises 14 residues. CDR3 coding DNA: TGTGCCAGCAGCTTTTGGGACAGCAACTATGGCTACACCTTC. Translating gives CASSFWDSNYGYTF.

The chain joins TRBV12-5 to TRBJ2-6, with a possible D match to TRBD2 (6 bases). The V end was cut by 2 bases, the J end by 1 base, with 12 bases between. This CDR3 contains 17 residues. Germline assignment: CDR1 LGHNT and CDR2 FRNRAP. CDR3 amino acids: CASGLSVGGSGANVLTF. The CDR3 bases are TGTGCTAGTGGTTTGTCAGTGGGAGGTTCTGGGGCCAACGTCCTGACTTTC.

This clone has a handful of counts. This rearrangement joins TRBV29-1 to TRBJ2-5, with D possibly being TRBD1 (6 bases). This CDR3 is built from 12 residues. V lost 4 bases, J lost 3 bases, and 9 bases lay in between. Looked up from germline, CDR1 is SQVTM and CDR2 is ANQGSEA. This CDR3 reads CSVARTEETQYF. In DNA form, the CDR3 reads TGCAGCGTTGCCCGGACAGAAGAGACCCAGTACTTC.

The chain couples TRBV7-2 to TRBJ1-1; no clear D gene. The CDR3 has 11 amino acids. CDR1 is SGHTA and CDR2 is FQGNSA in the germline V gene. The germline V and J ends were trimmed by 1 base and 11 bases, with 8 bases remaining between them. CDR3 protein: CASSLGSRAFF. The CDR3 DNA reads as TGTGCCAGCAGCTTAGGAAGTCGGGCTTTCTTT. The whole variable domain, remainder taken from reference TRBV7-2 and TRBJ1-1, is GAGVSQSPSNKVTEKGKDVELRCDPISGHTALYWYRQSLGQGLEFLIYFQGNSAPDKSGLPSDRFSAERTGGSVSTLTIQRTQQEDSAVYLCASSLGSRAFFGQGTRLTVV.

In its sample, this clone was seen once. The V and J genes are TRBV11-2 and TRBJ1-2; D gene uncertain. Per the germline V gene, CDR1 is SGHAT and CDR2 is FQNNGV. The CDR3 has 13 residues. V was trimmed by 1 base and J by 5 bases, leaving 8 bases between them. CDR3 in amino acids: CASSLGARYGYTF. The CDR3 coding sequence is TGTGCCAGCAGCTTAGGAGCTCGGTATGGCTACACCTTC.

The CDR3 region has the DNA TGTGCCAGCAAGAGGGGTGGGGGCCAAGCTTTCTTT. Translation gives CASKRGGGQAFF. The chain employs TRBV7-9 and TRBJ1-1; D is perhaps TRBD1 (6 bases). The CDR3 consists of 12 residues. Trimming removed 7 bases from V and 9 bases from J, with 15 bases in between. Per germline, CDR1 SEHNR and CDR2 FQNEAQ (reference sequence).